This T cell receptor (beta chain) was documented in a study of OX40 agonist ivuxolimab in advanced cancers. Findings and limits, study-wide: With doses of 0.1-3.0 mg/kg, partial responders showed among the lowest clonal expansion.

V gave up 5 bases and J gave up 2 bases, with 16 bases separating them. The V gene's germline CDR1 is MDHEN and CDR2 SYDVKM. This CDR3 is built from 16 residues. The repertoire was sequenced with immunoSEQ multiplex PCR; TCRdb's copy has only in-frame clones and lacks some. Among about 18,000 clones listed, roughly 84% were seen once. To note about this clone: Antigen specificity is unknown.

Sequencing was performed on CD4+ or CD8+ T cells sorted from blood, taken in a trial of the OX40 agonist ivuxolimab. The chain has TRBV28 and TRBJ1-5, with D perhaps matching TRBD1 (6 bases). The sequence was obtained from an adult with an advanced solid tumor such as melanoma, head and neck, liver or kidney cancer. The CDR3 DNA follows: TGTGCCAGCAGTAGAACAGGGCGGTTGGGCAATCAGCCCCAGCATTTT. This translates into CASSRTGRLGNQPQHF.